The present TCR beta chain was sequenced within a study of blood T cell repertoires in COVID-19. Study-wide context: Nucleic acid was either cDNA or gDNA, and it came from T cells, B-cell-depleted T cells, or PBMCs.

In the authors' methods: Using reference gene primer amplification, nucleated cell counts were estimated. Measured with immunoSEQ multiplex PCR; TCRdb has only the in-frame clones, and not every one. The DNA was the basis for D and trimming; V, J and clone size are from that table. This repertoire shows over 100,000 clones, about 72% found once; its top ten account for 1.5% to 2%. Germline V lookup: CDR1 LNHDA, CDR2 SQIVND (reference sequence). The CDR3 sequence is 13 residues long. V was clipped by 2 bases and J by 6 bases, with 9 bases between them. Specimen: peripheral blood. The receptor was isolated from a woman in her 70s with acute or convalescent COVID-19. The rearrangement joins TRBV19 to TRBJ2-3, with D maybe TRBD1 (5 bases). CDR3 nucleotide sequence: TGTGCCAGTAGTATATTGGGGCGGGATACGCAGTATTTT. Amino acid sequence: CASSILGRDTQYF. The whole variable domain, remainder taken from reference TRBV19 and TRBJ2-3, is DGGITQSPKYLFRKEGQNVTLSCEQNLNHDAMYWYRQDPGQGLRLIYYSQIVNDFQKGDIAEGYSVSREKKESFPLTVTSAQKNPTAFYLCASSILGRDTQYFGPGTRLTVL.